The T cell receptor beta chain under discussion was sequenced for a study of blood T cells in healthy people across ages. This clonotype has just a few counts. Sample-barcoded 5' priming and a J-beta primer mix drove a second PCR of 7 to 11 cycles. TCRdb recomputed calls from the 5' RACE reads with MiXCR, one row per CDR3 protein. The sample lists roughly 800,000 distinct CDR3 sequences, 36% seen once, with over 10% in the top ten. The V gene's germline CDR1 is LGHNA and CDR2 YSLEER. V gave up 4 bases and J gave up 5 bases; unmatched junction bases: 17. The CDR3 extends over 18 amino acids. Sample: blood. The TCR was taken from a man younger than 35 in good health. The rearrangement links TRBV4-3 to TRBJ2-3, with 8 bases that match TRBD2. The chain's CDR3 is CASSPTSSPGAGGDTQYF. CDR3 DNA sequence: TGCGCCAGCAGCCCAACATCCTCCCCGGGGGCGGGGGGAGATACGCAGTATTTT.